This record covers a single T cell receptor beta chain. The data originate from a study of blood T cell repertoires in COVID-19. About the research overall: Some COVID-19 samples were acute and others convalescent; all came from the United States, Italy and Spain.

Original analysis: Counts of nucleated cells, estimated from reference gene primer amplification, were obtained. Some clones are missing from TCRdb's copy, which holds only in-frame ones; the method was immunoSEQ multiplex PCR. V, J and clone size derive from that table, while D and trimming were established from the DNA sequence. The table has roughly 220,000 clones, roughly 80% seen once. The CDR3 extends over 13 amino acids. Trimming took 7 bases from V and 7 from J; bases not matched to a gene: 1. Germline V gene lookup returns CDR1 SGHDT and CDR2 YYEEEE. Sequences were obtained from peripheral blood. The chain employs TRBV5-6 and TRBJ1-6; 11 bases fit TRBD1. The clonotype was recovered from a woman in her 70s with acute or convalescent COVID-19. In DNA, the CDR3 is TGTGCCAGCGGGACAGGGGGAAATTCACCCCTCCACTTT. Translating it yields CASGTGGNSPLHF.